The clone carrying this TCR beta chain showed up just a few times. Trimming took 4 bases from V and 1 from J, leaving 14 bases between them. Germline V CDR1 and CDR2: SGHRS, YFSETQ. The CDR3 is 15 residues long. These data belong to a study of CD8 T cells in ankylosing spondylitis. TCRdb reprocessed the 5' RACE reads with MiXCR, giving one entry per CDR3 protein. This sample has 340,000 or so distinct CDR3 sequences, with about 15% found just once. The sample comprised blood, either unsorted or a sorted T cell fraction (not recorded which). The source is a male donor with ankylosing spondylitis or in good health (not recorded which). J is TRBJ2-5 and V is TRBV5-1, with D perhaps matching TRBD1 (5 bases). The CDR3 spells CASSLRVGLQETQYF. CDR3 in DNA: TGCGCCAGCAGCCTAAGAGTGGGGCTCCAAGAGACCCAGTACTTC.